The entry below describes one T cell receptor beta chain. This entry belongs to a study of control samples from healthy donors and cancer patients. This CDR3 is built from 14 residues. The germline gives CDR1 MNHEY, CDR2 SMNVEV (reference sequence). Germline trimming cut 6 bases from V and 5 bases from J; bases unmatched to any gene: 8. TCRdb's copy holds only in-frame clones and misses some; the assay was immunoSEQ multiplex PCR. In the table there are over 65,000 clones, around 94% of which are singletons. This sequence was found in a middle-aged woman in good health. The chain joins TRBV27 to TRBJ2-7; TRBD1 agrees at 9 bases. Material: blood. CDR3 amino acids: CASSPGQGRHEQYF. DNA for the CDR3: TGTGCCAGCAGCCCGGGACAGGGCCGCCACGAGCAGTACTTC.